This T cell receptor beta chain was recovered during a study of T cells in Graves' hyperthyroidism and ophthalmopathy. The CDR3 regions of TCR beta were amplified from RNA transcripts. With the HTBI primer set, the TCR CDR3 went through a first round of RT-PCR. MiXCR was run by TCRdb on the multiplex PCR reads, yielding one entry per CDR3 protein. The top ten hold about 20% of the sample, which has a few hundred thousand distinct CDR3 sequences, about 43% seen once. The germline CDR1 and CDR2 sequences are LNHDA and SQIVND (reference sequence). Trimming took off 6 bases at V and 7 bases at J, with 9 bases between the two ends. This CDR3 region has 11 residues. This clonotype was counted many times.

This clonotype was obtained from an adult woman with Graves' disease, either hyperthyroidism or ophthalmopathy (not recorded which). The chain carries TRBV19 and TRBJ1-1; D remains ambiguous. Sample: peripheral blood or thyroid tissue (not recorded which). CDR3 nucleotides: TGTGCCAGTAGACGGACGGGTGAAGCTTTCTTT. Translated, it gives CASRRTGEAFF.